This T cell receptor (beta chain) was identified in a study of CD8+ T cells in alopecia areata listed by TCRdb under 2018. Background for the entire study: Treated patients were enrolled in an open-label pilot trial of oral tofacitinib, 5 to 10 mg twice daily, for moderate-to-severe alopecia areata. RNA was extracted with the PAXgene miRNA kit for fixed scalp, the miRNeasy kit for PBMCs, and the RNeasy kit for mouse skin. High-throughput TCRbeta sequencing was used to examine T cell clonal expansion in alopecia areata in both the C3H/HeJ mouse model and human patients. Scalp tissue and sorted CD4+ and CD8+ peripheral blood T cells from patchy and totalis/universalis alopecia areata patients and from healthy controls were covered by human TCRbeta sequencing. Amplification of TCRbeta CDR3 regions was done by immunoSEQ multiplex PCR using 35 Vbeta forward primers and 13 Jbeta reverse primers. Clonality in the scalp was compared among normal scalp (n=4), patchy alopecia areata scalp (n=8), and alopecia totalis/universalis scalp (n=8). Patients stayed on tofacitinib for 6 to 18 months and then had 6 months of follow-up off drug so that delayed response and recurrence could be assessed. In treated patients, disease severity was measured using the SALT score, which gives the percentage of scalp surface area affected. Tofacitinib-treated patients had biopsies at baseline and at 4 and 24 weeks of treatment, with a later scalp biopsy in several patients.

The library came from the immunoSEQ multiplex PCR assay. For TCR sequencing, RNA was extracted from every sample and reverse transcribed into cDNA to serve as template. SuperScript III was used to make first-strand cDNA, primed with a 2:1 mix of oligo-dT and random hexamers. A synthetic immune receptor repertoire was used to assess amplification bias, and residual bias was removed computationally. As for the authors' bioinformatics: After raw reads were preprocessed to remove errors, the CDR3 was defined following IMGT conventions as running from the conserved cysteine to phenylalanine. Clonality was computed as 1 minus the Shannon entropy, with the entropy normalized by log2 of the number of productive unique TCRs. Whether each scalp clone was CD4 or CD8 was inferred by checking scalp TCRbeta sequences against the CD4 and CD8 repertoires from sorted blood. In its TCRdb copy, this immuneACCESS table keeps in-frame sequences only and misses some clones. Where compared with another copy, unresolved V genes explain less than half of these, and the others have no known cause. The DNA gave D and trimming, while V, J and clone size come from that table. The sample records 150,000 to 200,000 clones, roughly three fifths of which are singletons. The top ten clonotypes cover less than 3.5% of the sample.

The germline V gene sets CDR1 to MDHEN and CDR2 to SYDVKM. The CDR3, cysteine through phenylalanine, is 11 amino acids long. Of all the DNA, just the CDR3 is kept, 33 bases in frame from base 1. The time point label, as the study defines it: 4 weeks on oral tofacitinib. The sample's treatment or condition label is to be understood as: oral pan-JAK inhibitor, 5-10 mg twice daily. Lesional scalp punch biopsies and peripheral blood were collected from alopecia areata patients. PBMCs were separated by density centrifugation and stained for CD3, CD4 and CD8, after which CD4+ and CD8+ T cells were sorted on a FACSAria. As regards this clone: Its specific antigen is unknown. A read error may produce the germline difference seen at one junction end.

The investigation overall reported the following: Tofacitinib significantly lowered scalp clonality and the number of expanded CD8+ clones among the top 100 scalp clones. Unlike mouse skin, which is dominated by gammadelta T cells, normal human skin has resident alphabeta T cells that are also sequenced, and this complicates analysis of the scalp TCR repertoire. Because the treated cohort was small and included a single nonresponder, larger studies are needed to assess links between baseline CD8+ expansion and response. During tofacitinib treatment, many expanded lesional clones stuck around in both scalp and blood, and this persistence may partly explain why relapse happens after treatment is stopped. Compared with normal scalp, lesional scalp, particularly in alopecia totalis/universalis, had higher clonality and more expanded CD8+ clones, which suggests antigenic drive. Shared TCR sequences between patients were less evident than in mice, which may be partly attributable to HLA diversity in the patient population.

The chain joins TRBV28 to TRBJ2-5, with an unclear D gene assignment. The origin of this receptor is a human donor with alopecia areata. Sequencing was performed on CD4+ T cells sorted from blood, taken at week 4, from a patient treated with tofacitinib. The DNA sequence is as follows: TGTGTCAGCAGTGAACAAGAGACCCAGTACTTC. This translates into CVSSEQETQYF.